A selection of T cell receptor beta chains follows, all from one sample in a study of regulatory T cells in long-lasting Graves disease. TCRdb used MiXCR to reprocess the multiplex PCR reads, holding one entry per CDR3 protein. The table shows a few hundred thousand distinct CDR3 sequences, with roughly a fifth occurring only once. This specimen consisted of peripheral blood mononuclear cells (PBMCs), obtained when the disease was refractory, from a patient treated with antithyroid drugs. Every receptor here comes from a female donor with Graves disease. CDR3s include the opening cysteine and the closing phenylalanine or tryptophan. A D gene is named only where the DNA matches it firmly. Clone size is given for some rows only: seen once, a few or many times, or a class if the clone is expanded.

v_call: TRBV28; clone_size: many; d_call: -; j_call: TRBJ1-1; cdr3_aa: CASSSATEAFF; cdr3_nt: TGTGCCAGCAGTTCCGCGACTGAAGCTTTCTTT
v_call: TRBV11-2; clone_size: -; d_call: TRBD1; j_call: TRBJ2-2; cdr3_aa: CASRKPGQAGELFF; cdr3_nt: TGTGCCAGCAGGAAGCCGGGACAGGCCGGGGAGCTGTTTTTT
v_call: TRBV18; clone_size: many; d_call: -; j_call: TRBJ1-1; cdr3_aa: CASSPDGANTEAFF; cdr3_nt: TGTGCCAGCTCACCGGATGGGGCGAACACTGAAGCTTTCTTT
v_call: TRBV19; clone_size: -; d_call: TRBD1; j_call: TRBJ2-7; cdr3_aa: CASSITGGTYEQYF; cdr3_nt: TGTGCCAGTAGTATCACAGGGGGGACTTACGAGCAGTACTTC
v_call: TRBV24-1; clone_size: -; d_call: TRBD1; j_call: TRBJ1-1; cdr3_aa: CATQPGGAGNTEAFF; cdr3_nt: TGTGCCACTCAACCAGGGGGAGCGGGGAACACTGAAGCTTTCTTT
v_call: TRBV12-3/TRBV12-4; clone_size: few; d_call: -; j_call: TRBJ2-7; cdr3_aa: CASSPLGAQYEQYF; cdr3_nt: TGTGCCAGCAGCCCCCTTGGGGCCCAATACGAGCAGTACTTC
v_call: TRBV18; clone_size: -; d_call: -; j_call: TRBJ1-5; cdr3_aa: CASSPDSSLVRNQPQHF; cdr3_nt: TGTGCCAGCTCACCGGACAGCAGTTTAGTTCGCAATCAGCCCCAGCATTTT
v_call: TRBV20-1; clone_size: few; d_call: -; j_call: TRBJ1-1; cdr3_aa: CSARDFGVARNTEAFF; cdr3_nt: TGCAGTGCTAGAGATTTCGGGGTAGCCAGGAACACTGAAGCTTTCTTT
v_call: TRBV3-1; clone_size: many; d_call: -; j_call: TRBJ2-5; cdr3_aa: CASSQSRAGLQETQYF; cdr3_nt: TGTGCCAGCAGCCAATCGAGAGCGGGTCTACAAGAGACCCAGTACTTC
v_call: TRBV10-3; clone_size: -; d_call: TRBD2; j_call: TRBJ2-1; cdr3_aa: CAISEASGSNEQFF; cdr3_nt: TGTGCCATCAGTGAGGCTAGCGGGAGTAATGAGCAGTTCTTC
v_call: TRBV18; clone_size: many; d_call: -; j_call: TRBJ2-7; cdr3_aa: CASSPTTGTEQYF; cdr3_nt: TGTGCCAGCAGCCCTACGACAGGAACCGAGCAGTACTTC
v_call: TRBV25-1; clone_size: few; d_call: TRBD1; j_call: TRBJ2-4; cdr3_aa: CASSVGTGLLNIQYF; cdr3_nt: TGTGCCAGCAGTGTCGGGACAGGGTTATTGAACATTCAGTACTTC
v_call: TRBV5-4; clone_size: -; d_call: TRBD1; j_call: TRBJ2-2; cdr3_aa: CASTRQGGTGELFF; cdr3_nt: TGTGCCAGCACACGACAGGGGGGCACCGGGGAGCTGTTTTTT
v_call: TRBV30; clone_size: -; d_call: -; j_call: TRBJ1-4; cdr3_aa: CAWSVYENEKLFF; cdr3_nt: TGTGCCTGGAGTGTATACGAGAATGAAAAACTGTTTTTT
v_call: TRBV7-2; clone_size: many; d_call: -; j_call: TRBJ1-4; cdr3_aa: CASSFNGPYEKLFF; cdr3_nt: TGTGCCAGCAGCTTCAACGGGCCCTATGAAAAACTGTTTTTT
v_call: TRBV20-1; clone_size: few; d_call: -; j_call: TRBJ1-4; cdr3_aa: CSALSNEKLFF; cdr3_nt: TGCAGTGCGTTATCTAATGAAAAACTGTTTTTT
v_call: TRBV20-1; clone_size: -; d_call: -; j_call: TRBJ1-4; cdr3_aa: CSADATFTTGANEKLFF; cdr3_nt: TGCAGTGCGGACGCTACCTTCACGACAGGCGCTAATGAAAAACTGTTTTTT
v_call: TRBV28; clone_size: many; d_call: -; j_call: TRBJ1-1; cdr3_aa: CASSFPQWRGALSAGEAFF; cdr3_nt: TGTGCCAGCAGTTTCCCCCAATGGCGGGGGGCGTTGTCGGCCGGTGAAGCTTTCTTT
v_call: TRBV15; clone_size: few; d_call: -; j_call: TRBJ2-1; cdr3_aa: CATKQRSDNEQFF; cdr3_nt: TGTGCCACCAAACAGCGGAGCGACAATGAGCAGTTCTTC
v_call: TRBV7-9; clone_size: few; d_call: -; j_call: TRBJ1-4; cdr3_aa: CASSGDGNEKLFF; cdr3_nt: TGTGCCAGCAGCGGGGACGGGAATGAAAAACTGTTTTTT
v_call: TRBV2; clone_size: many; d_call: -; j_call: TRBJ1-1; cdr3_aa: CASSENPGAFF; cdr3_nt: TGTGCCAGCAGTGAAAATCCAGGAGCTTTCTTT
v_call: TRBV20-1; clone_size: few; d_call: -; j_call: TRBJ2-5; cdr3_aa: CSAVTGTRETQYF; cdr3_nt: TGCAGTGCTGTGACAGGGACTAGGGAGACCCAGTACTTC
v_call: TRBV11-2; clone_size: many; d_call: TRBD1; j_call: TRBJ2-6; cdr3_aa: CASSLMGTVTGGANVLTF; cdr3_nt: TGTGCCAGCAGCCTAATGGGGACAGTAACTGGTGGGGCCAACGTCCTGACTTTC
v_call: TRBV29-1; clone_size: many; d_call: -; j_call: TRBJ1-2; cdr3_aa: CSVWRLDGHYGYTF; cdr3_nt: TGCAGCGTTTGGCGGTTGGACGGACACTATGGCTACACCTTC
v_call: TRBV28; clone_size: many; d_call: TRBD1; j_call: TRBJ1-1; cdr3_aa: CASSPRGPEAFF; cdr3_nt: TGTGCCAGCAGTCCCAGGGGGCCTGAAGCTTTCTTT
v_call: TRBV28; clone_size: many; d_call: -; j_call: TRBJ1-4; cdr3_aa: CASTVANEKLFF; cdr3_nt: TGTGCCAGCACTGTGGCTAATGAAAAACTGTTTTTT
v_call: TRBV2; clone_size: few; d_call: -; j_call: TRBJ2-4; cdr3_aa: CASSERGERTGIQYF; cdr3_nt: TGTGCCAGCAGTGAAAGGGGCGAGAGGACGGGCATTCAGTACTTC
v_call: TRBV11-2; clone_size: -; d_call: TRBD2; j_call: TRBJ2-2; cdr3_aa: CASSGLVDTGELFF; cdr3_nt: TGTGCCAGCAGCGGACTAGTGGACACCGGGGAGCTGTTTTTT
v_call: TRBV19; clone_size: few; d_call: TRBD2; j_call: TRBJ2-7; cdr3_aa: CASSEVAGGNEQYF; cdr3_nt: TGTGCCAGCAGTGAGGTAGCGGGGGGAAACGAGCAGTACTTC
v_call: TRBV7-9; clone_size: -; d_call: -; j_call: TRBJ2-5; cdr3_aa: CASSSQDLRGETQYF; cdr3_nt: TGTGCCAGCAGCTCACAAGATTTGAGAGGGGAGACCCAGTACTTC
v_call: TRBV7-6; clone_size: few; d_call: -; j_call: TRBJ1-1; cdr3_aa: CASSPGPRQGYTEAFF; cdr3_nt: TGTGCCAGCAGTCCCGGGCCGCGGCAGGGGTATACTGAAGCTTTCTTT
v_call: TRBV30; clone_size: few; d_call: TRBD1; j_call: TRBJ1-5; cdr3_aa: CAWRTGASNQPQHF; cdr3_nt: TGTGCCTGGAGGACAGGGGCAAGCAATCAGCCCCAGCATTTT
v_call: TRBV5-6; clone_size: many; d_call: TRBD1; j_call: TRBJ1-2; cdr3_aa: CASSFRGTGGPGYTF; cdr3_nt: TGTGCCAGCAGCTTCCGAGGGACAGGGGGCCCCGGCTACACCTTC
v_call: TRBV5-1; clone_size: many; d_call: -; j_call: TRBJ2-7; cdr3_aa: CASSLGSDRYDEQYF; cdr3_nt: TGCGCCAGCAGCTTGGGCAGTGACAGGTACGACGAGCAGTACTTC
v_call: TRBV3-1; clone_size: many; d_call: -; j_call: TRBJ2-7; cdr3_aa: CASSQEAVPGEQYF; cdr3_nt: TGTGCCAGCAGCCAAGAGGCGGTCCCTGGCGAGCAGTACTTC
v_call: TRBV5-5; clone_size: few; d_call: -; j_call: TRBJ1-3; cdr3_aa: CASSLAGDGNTIYF; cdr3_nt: TGTGCCAGCAGCTTGGCAGGGGACGGAAACACCATATATTTT
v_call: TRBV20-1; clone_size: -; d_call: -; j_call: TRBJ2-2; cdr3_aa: CSGEGGVTNTGELFF; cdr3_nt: TGCAGTGGAGAGGGAGGAGTCACCAACACCGGGGAGCTGTTTTTT
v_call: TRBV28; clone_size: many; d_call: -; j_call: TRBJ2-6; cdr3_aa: CASRPSPAGANVLTF; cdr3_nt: TGTGCCAGCAGACCCTCCCCGGCTGGGGCCAACGTCCTGACTTTC
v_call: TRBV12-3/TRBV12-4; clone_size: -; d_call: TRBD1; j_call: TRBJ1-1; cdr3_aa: CASSPPPRQGRDTEAFF; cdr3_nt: TGTGCCAGCAGCCCTCCACCCCGACAGGGGAGAGACACTGAAGCTTTCTTT
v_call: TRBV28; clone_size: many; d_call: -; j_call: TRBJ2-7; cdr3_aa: CASSPPLREQYF; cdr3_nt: TGTGCCAGCAGTCCTCCCTTGCGCGAGCAGTACTTC
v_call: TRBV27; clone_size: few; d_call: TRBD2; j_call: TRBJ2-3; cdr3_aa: CASSPTGGLAVTDTQYF; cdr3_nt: TGTGCCAGCAGTCCGACAGGAGGACTAGCGGTCACAGATACGCAGTATTTT
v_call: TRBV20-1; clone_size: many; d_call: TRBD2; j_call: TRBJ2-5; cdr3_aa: CSARNAREAKLRETQYF; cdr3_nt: TGCAGTGCTAGAAACGCCCGGGAGGCAAAACTGCGAGAGACCCAGTACTTC
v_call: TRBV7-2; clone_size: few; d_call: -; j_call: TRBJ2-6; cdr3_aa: CASSPIFSGANVLTF; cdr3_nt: TGTGCCAGCAGCCCCATATTCTCTGGGGCCAACGTCCTGACTTTC
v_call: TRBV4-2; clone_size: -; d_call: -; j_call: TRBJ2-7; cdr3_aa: CASSQEVVGYEQYF; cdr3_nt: TGTGCCAGCAGCCAAGAGGTCGTAGGCTACGAGCAGTACTTC
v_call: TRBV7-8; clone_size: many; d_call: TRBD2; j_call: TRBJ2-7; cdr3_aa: CASSLSGGWGTRSYEQYF; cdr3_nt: TGTGCCAGCAGCTTATCAGGAGGGTGGGGGACTAGATCCTACGAGCAGTACTTC
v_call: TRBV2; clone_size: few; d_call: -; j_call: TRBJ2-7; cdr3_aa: CASSRTGAPYEQYF; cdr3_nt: TGTGCCAGCAGCAGAACAGGAGCCCCCTACGAGCAGTACTTC
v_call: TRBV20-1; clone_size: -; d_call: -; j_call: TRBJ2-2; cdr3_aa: CSARVLVGTDTGELFF; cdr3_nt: TGCAGTGCTAGAGTATTGGTTGGGACGGACACCGGGGAGCTGTTTTTT
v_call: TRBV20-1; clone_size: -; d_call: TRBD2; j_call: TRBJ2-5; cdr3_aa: CSARGAAGGWGRETQYF; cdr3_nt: TGCAGTGCTAGAGGGGCAGCGGGAGGGTGGGGCAGAGAGACCCAGTACTTC
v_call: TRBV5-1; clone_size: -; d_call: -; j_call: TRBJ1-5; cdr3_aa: CARVGNQPQHF; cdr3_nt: TGCGCCAGAGTGGGCAATCAGCCCCAGCATTTT
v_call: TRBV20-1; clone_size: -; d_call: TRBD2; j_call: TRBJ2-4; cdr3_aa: CSARGLAGEMVGKNIQYF; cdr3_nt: TGCAGTGCTAGAGGACTAGCGGGAGAGATGGTGGGCAAAAACATTCAGTACTTC